Below, 27 T cell receptor beta chains from the same sample are listed, as sequenced in a study of OX40 agonist ivuxolimab in advanced cancers. Only in-frame clones appear in the TCRdb table, and some are missing; sequencing was by immunoSEQ multiplex PCR. The table has 30,000 to 40,000 clones, roughly 90% seen once. Sample: CD4+ or CD8+ T cells sorted from blood, taken in a trial of the OX40 agonist ivuxolimab. The receptors here all came from an adult with an advanced solid tumor such as melanoma, head and neck, liver or kidney cancer.

This clone occurred a few times. The V and J genes are TRBV7-8 and TRBJ2-5; possible D gene TRBD1, 6 bases. Germline V CDR1 and CDR2: SGHVS, FQNEAQ. V was pared by 6 bases and J by 5 bases, with 19 bases between. The CDR3 sequence is 15 residues long. In DNA, the CDR3 is TGTGCCAGCAGATCGGTCGCAGGGGCTCCGGAGACCCAGTACTTC. This codes for CASRSVAGAPETQYF. Full variable domain (outside the CDR3, taken from reference TRBV7-8 and TRBJ2-5): GAGVSQSPRYKVAKRGQDVALRCDPISGHVSLFWYQQALGQGPEFLTYFQNEAQLDKSGLPSDRFFAERPEGSVSTLKIQRTQQEDSAVYLCASRSVAGAPETQYFGPGTRLLVL.

The rearrangement joins TRBV7-9 to TRBJ2-7; D is unresolved. With 1 base removed from V and 3 bases from J, the gap between germline ends came to 7 bases. The CDR3 loop spans 13 amino acids. The germline CDR1 and CDR2 sequences are SEHNR and FQNEAQ (reference sequence). The CDR3 coding sequence is TGTGCCAGCAGCTTAGAGGATAACTACGAGCAGTACTTC. Translated, it gives CASSLEDNYEQYF.

V gene TRBV4-2 combines with J gene TRBJ2-7, with D perhaps matching TRBD2 (5 bases). CDR1 is LGHNA and CDR2 is YNFKEQ in the germline V gene. This CDR3 comprises 17 residues. V dropped 1 base and J dropped 0 bases, with 16 bases sitting between them. The CDR3 spells CASSQVSDPGSSYEQYF. The CDR3 region has the DNA TGTGCCAGCAGCCAAGTTAGCGACCCAGGAAGCTCCTACGAGCAGTACTTC.

The J gene is TRBJ1-5, the V gene TRBV6-6; possible D gene TRBD1, 5 bases. Trimming cost V 4 bases and J 6 bases, with 13 bases left between them. This CDR3 spans 14 amino acids. Germline V gives CDR1 MNHNY, CDR2 SVGAGI (reference sequence). In nucleotides, the CDR3 is TGTGCCAGCAGTTCCGTCGACGGGGGTCAGCCCCAGCATTTT. It encodes CASSSVDGGQPQHF.

This chain links TRBV25-1 with TRBJ1-5; TRBD1 might be the D (5 bases). The CDR3 runs to 14 residues. Germline V CDR1 and CDR2: MGHDK, SYGVNS. Trimming removed 3 bases from V and 9 bases from J, with 15 bases in between. The CDR3 DNA sequence: TGTGCCAGCAGTGATAAAAAGGGGCTTTTGCCCCAGCATTTT. Protein: CASSDKKGLLPQHF.

The chain has TRBV27 and TRBJ2-5; either TRBD1 or TRBD2 may fit D (5 bases each). Germline V lookup: CDR1 MNHEY, CDR2 SMNVEV (reference sequence). The CDR3 consists of 15 residues. The V end was cut by 4 bases, the J end by 4 bases, with 16 bases between. CDR3 bases: TGTGCCAGCAGTTCCCGGGACCCAGGAGGAGAGACCCAGTACTTC. It specifies CASSSRDPGGETQYF.

This chain joins TRBV7-8 and TRBJ1-4; D may be TRBD1 (6 bases). The germline V gene has CDR1 SGHVS and CDR2 FQNEAQ. The CDR3 is 16 amino acids. The germline V and J ends were trimmed by 0 bases and 5 bases, with 13 bases remaining between them. CDR3 nucleotide sequence: TGTGCCAGCAGCTTAGCGGGGTGGGGGGCAAATGAAAAACTGTTTTTT. Amino acid sequence: CASSLAGWGANEKLFF.

V gene TRBV4-1 combines with J gene TRBJ2-7, with 8 bases lining up with TRBD1. The CDR3 extends over 14 amino acids. Trimming took 1 base from V and 2 from J; bases not matched to a gene: 1. Germline CDR1 reads MGHRA; CDR2 reads YSYEKL. CDR3 coding DNA: TGCGCCAGCAGCCAAGCAGGGGGCCCCTACGAGCAGTACTTC. It is translated as CASSQAGGPYEQYF.

V gene TRBV27 combines with J gene TRBJ2-2; possibly TRBD1 for D (5 bases). V shed 2 bases and J shed 0 bases, with 13 bases lying between them. Germline loops: CDR1 MNHEY, CDR2 SMNVEV (reference sequence). There are 17 residues in the CDR3. The CDR3: CASSLGLGLANTGELFF. The CDR3 bases are TGTGCCAGCAGTTTAGGGTTGGGGCTAGCGAACACCGGGGAGCTGTTTTTT.

The rearrangement uses TRBV7-9 and TRBJ2-1; 7 bases fit TRBD2. The germline V gene encodes CDR1 SEHNR and CDR2 FQNEAQ (reference sequence). The CDR3 is 14 amino acids. V trimming: 4 bases; J trimming: 15 bases; junction bases outside the gene matches: 15. The CDR3 sequence is CASSWEGSDRRGFF. CDR3 DNA sequence: TGTGCCAGCAGCTGGGAGGGGAGCGATCGCCGAGGGTTCTTC.

The V gene is TRBV5-1, the J gene TRBJ2-7; 9 bases align to TRBD2. Trimming took 3 bases from V and 0 from J; bases not matched to a gene: 7. CDR1 is SGHRS, CDR2 YFSETQ, per germline. This CDR3 comprises 16 residues. The CDR3 spells CASSWGSSGISYEQYF. The CDR3 DNA sequence: TGCGCCAGCAGCTGGGGTTCTAGCGGGATCTCCTACGAGCAGTACTTC.

This clone was seen once. V is TRBV7-9 and J is TRBJ2-5; D possibly corresponds to TRBD2 (6 bases). The CDR3 spans 13 residues. V lost 1 base, J lost 4 bases, and 7 bases lay in between. Germline assignment: CDR1 SEHNR and CDR2 FQNEAQ (reference sequence). CDR3 nucleotides: TGTGCCAGCAGCTTAGGCGGGATAGAGACCCAGTACTTC. Translation: CASSLGGIETQYF.

The rearrangement links TRBV28 to TRBJ2-5; D gene uncertain. The J call may be faulty, since TRBJ2-7 better matches the DNA end. CDR1 is MDHEN, CDR2 SYDVKM, per germline. The CDR3 has 14 amino acids. DNA for the CDR3: TGTGCCAGCAGTTTGAGTAGCACCCCCTACGAGCAGTACTTC. It yields the protein CASSLSSTPYEQYF.

V gene TRBV7-8 combines with J gene TRBJ2-7; 7 bases line up with TRBD1. Trimming cost V 3 bases and J 0 bases; bases outside gene matches: 5. Germline CDR1 and CDR2: SGHVS and FQNEAQ. This CDR3 contains 15 residues. The CDR3 loop is CASSFRQGVSYEQYF. CDR3 DNA sequence: TGTGCCAGCAGCTTCCGTCAGGGGGTCTCCTACGAGCAGTACTTC.

The V call is TRBV9, the J call TRBJ2-7; either TRBD1 or TRBD2 may supply D (5 bases each). Germline V gene data show CDR1 as SGDLS and CDR2 as YYNGEE. This CDR3 spans 15 amino acids. Trimming stripped 3 bases from V and 6 bases from J, with 19 bases between. CDR3 residues: CASSESRSGSREQYF. DNA of the CDR3: TGTGCCAGCAGCGAAAGTAGATCAGGGAGTCGCGAGCAGTACTTC.

The genes are TRBV7-8 and TRBJ2-7, with a possible D match to TRBD2 (6 bases). Trimming stripped 5 bases from V and 3 bases from J, with 14 bases between. From germline, CDR1 is SGHVS and CDR2 FQNEAQ. This CDR3 is 14 amino acids long. The CDR3 is CASSRLGPSYEQYF. The CDR3 DNA sequence: TGTGCCAGCAGCCGACTAGGTCCCAGCTACGAGCAGTACTTC.

The CDR3 here is CASSSLALDRAHVETQYF. In nucleotides, the CDR3 is TGTGCCAGCAGTTCCCTGGCCTTGGACAGGGCGCACGTAGAGACCCAGTACTTC. The chain links TRBV27 to TRBJ2-5; TRBD1 matches 8 bases. This CDR3 contains 18 residues. CDR1 MNHEY and CDR2 SMNVEV come from the germline V gene (reference sequence). Trimming at V came to 4 bases and at J to 4 bases, leaving 17 bases not matched to a gene.

The chain is built from TRBV12-5 and TRBJ2-1, with no clear D. This CDR3 contains 12 residues. Germline V lookup: CDR1 LGHNT, CDR2 FRNRAP. The V and J ends lost 5 bases and 5 bases respectively, with 7 bases between them. The CDR3 is CASGVGHNEQFF. CDR3 nucleotide sequence: TGTGCTAGTGGTGTTGGGCACAATGAGCAGTTCTTC.

The chain joins TRBV5-6 to TRBJ2-4; 7 bases are a match to TRBD1. The CDR3 loop spans 11 amino acids. V gave up 3 bases and J gave up 12 bases; unmatched junction bases: 3. Germline CDR1 SGHDT, CDR2 YYEEEE. As DNA, the CDR3 is TGTGCCAGCAGCTCCGGGGACAGTCAGTACTTC. Its translation: CASSSGDSQYF.

The chain links TRBV4-1 to TRBJ2-2; D remains unclear. The CDR3 sequence is 15 residues long. V lost 0 bases to trimming and J lost 3 bases, with 8 bases between them. Germline loops: CDR1 MGHRA, CDR2 YSYEKL. Written as DNA, the CDR3 is TGCGCCAGCAGCCAAGAGGGTACCCACACCGGGGAGCTGTTTTTT. Protein product: CASSQEGTHTGELFF.

The genes are TRBV19 and TRBJ1-1, with 7 bases fitting TRBD1. The ends lost 4 bases at V and 2 bases at J; junction bases unmatched: 4. Per the germline V gene, CDR1 is LNHDA and CDR2 is SQIVND (reference sequence). The CDR3 is 14 residues long. The CDR3 loop is CASSTGGSNTEAFF. DNA for the CDR3: TGTGCCAGTAGTACAGGGGGGTCCAACACTGAAGCTTTCTTT.

The J gene is TRBJ2-3, the V gene TRBV19, with D possibly matching TRBD2 (6 bases). V gave up 6 bases and J gave up 4 bases, with 11 bases separating them. This CDR3 is built from 13 residues. Germline-derived CDR1 and CDR2 are LNHDA and SQIVND (reference sequence). The CDR3 coding sequence is TGTGCCAGTAGCCTAGCGTTGTCAGATACGCAGTATTTT. Its protein is CASSLALSDTQYF.

J is TRBJ2-2 and V is TRBV4-1, with a tentative D call TRBD1 (5 bases). Germline lookup yields CDR1 MGHRA and CDR2 YSYEKL. This CDR3 spans 14 amino acids. The V end was cut by 1 base, the J end by 6 bases, with 9 bases between. CDR3 protein: CASSQGGAAGELFF. The CDR3 DNA reads TGCGCCAGCAGCCAAGGGGGCGCCGCCGGGGAGCTGTTTTTT.

This chain uses TRBV11-1 with TRBJ1-1; no clear D gene. This CDR3 contains 15 residues. V lost 5 bases to trimming and J lost 1 base, with 14 bases between them. Germline V CDR1 and CDR2: SGHAT, FQDESV (reference sequence). Here the CDR3 DNA reads TGTGCCAGCAGCCTAGGGTTTTGGGGGAACACTGAAGCTTTCTTT. Translation gives CASSLGFWGNTEAFF.

This chain connects TRBV19 to TRBJ1-5; D is unresolved. Germline CDR1 and CDR2: LNHDA and SQIVND (reference sequence). Between the trimmed V and J ends, which lost 4 bases and 5 bases, there was a span of 15 bases. The length of the CDR3 is 15 residues. The CDR3 DNA follows: TGTGCCAGTAGTAATCTCCAACAAGGAGATCAGCCCCAGCATTTT. It specifies CASSNLQQGDQPQHF. Looking up the rest from reference TRBV19 and TRBJ1-5 gives the full variable domain: DGGITQSPKYLFRKEGQNVTLSCEQNLNHDAMYWYRQDPGQGLRLIYYSQIVNDFQKGDIAEGYSVSREKKESFPLTVTSAQKNPTAFYLCASSNLQQGDQPQHFGDGTRLSIL.

The V and J genes are TRBV5-6 and TRBJ1-1, with D uncertain. CDR1 SGHDT and CDR2 YYEEEE come from the germline V gene. The CDR3 contains 17 residues. V lost 0 bases and J lost 5, with 20 bases in between. CDR3 sequence reads: CASSLDGFTVGGTEAFF. CDR3 nucleotide sequence: TGTGCCAGCAGCTTGGATGGATTCACAGTCGGAGGTACTGAAGCTTTCTTT.

J is TRBJ1-1 and V is TRBV2; D uncertain. Per the germline V gene, CDR1 is SNHLY and CDR2 is FYNNEI. Trimming removed 6 bases from V and 2 bases from J, with 10 bases in between. This CDR3 is built from 13 residues. The CDR3 DNA reads as TGTGCCAGCAGGATTGTTCAAAACACTGAAGCTTTCTTT. It translates to CASRIVQNTEAFF.